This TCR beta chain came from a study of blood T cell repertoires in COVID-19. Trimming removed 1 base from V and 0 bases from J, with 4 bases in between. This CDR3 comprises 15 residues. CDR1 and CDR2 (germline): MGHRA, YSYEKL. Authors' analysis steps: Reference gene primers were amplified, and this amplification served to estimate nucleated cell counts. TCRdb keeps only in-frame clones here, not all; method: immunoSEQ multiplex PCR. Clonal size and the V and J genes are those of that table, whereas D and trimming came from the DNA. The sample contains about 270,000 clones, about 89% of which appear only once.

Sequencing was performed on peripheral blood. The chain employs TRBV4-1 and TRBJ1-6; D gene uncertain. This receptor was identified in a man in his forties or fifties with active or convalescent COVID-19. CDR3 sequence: CASSQASSYNSPLHF. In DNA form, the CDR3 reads TGCGCCAGCAGCCAAGCCAGCTCCTATAATTCACCCCTCCACTTT.